In this sample, the clone carrying this T cell receptor (beta chain) turned up a few times. Its antigen remains unidentified. Every sampled donor was Caucasian and healthy. This entry belongs to a study of identical twins. The study, taken as a whole, reports: In monozygotic twins, models underestimated the sharing of out-of-frame TCR alpha.

V lost 4 bases and J 2 bases, leaving 17 bases between the germline ends. The CDR3 runs to 15 residues. Germline V gene lookup returns CDR1 SQVTM and CDR2 ANQGSEA. TCRdb recomputed calls from the 5' RACE reads with MiXCR, one row per CDR3 protein. The table records about 1.7 million distinct CDR3 sequences, around 29% of them present only once. The origin of this receptor is a newborn girl in good health. Sequenced sample: cord blood. V usage is TRBV29-1 and J usage is TRBJ1-1; possible D gene TRBD1, 6 bases. The CDR3 spells CSVVGGLLRNTEAFF. CDR3 DNA sequence: TGCAGCGTTGTGGGGGGGCTGCTAAGAAACACTGAAGCTTTCTTT.